This note documents a single T cell receptor beta chain sequence. Its specificity is not known. The entry originates in a study of cytomegalovirus exposure and HLA in healthy donors. Study outcomes and limitations: The later analysis indicated that the majority of CMV-associated TCR beta chains appeared HLA-restricted.

PCR involved 60 Vbeta and 13 Jbeta primers. This table comes from immunoSEQ multiplex PCR, and its TCRdb copy is limited to in-frame clones, with some not included. The profile shows 95,000 to 130,000 clones, over 70% of them singletons. Germline loops: CDR1 SQVTM, CDR2 ANQGSEA. V shed 7 bases and J 3 bases; nucleotides not matched to a gene: 6. The CDR3 runs to 13 residues. The TCR sequence derives from a woman aged 18-35 years in good health and CMV-seronegative. The gene calls are TRBV29-1 and TRBJ1-1; 9 nucleotides match TRBD1. Material for sequencing was PBMCs. The CDR3: CSAYGQGHTEAFF. CDR3 DNA: TGCAGCGCGTACGGACAGGGGCACACTGAAGCTTTCTTT.